The source of this T cell receptor beta chain is a study of T cell responses to AZD1222 COVID-19 vaccine. Study-wide points: Variant regions that are unmutated are reportedly the target of nearly half of spike-specific TCRs.

Measured with immunoSEQ multiplex PCR; TCRdb has only the in-frame clones, and not every one. The sample records 200,000 to 250,000 clones, around 94% being singletons. V dropped 0 bases and J dropped 6 bases, with 7 bases sitting between them. Germline V lookup: CDR1 SGHNT, CDR2 YYREEE (reference sequence). The CDR3 covers 13 residues. A note on this clone: Its antigen is still unknown.

Here the sequenced sample was peripheral blood, taken 28 days after the second dose of the MenACWY control vaccine. The clonotype originates from an adult who received the MenACWY meningococcal vaccine as a control. This chain connects TRBV5-4 to TRBJ2-1; D is undetermined. CDR3 protein: CASSLDWSNEQFF. CDR3 in DNA: TGTGCCAGCAGCTTGGATTGGTCCAATGAGCAGTTCTTC.